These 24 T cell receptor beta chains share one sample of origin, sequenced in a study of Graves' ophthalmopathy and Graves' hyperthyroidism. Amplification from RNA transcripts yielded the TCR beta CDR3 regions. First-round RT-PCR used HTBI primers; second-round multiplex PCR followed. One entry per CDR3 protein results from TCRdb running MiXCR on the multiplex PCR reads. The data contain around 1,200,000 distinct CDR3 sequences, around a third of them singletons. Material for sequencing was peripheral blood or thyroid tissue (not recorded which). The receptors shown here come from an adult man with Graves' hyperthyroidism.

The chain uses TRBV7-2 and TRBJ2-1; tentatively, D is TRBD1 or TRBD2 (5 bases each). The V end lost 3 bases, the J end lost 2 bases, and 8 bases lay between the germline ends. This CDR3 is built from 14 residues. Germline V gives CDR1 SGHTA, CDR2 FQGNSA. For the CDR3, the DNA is TGTGCCAGCAGCTTCCGGGGCCCCTACAATGAGCAGTTCTTC. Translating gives CASSFRGPYNEQFF.

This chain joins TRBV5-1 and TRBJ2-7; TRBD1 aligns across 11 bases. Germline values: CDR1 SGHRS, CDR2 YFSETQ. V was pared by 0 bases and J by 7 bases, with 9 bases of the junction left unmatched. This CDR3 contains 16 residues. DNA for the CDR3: TGCGCCAGCAGCTTGGCAGGACAGGGGGCGCTTCGGGAGCAGTACTTC. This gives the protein CASSLAGQGALREQYF.

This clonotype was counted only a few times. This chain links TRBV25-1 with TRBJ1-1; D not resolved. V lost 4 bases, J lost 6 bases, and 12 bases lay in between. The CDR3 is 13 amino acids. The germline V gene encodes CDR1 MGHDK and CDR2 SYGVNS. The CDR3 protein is CASSGITVAEAFF. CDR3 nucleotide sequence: TGTGCCAGCAGTGGCATCACGGTCGCTGAAGCTTTCTTT.

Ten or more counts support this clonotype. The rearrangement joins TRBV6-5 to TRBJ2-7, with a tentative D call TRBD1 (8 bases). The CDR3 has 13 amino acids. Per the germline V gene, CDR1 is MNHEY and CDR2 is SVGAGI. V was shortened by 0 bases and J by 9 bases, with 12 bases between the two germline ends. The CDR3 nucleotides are TGTGCCAGCAGTTACTCGACAGGGGAGGGGCAGTACTTC. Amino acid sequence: CASSYSTGEGQYF.

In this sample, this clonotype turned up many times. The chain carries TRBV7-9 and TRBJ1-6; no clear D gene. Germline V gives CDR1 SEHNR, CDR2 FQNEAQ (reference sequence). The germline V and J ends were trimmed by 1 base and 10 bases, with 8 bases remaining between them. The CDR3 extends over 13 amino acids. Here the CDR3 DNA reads TGTGCCAGCAGCTTAGGGAACGACTCACCCCTCCACTTT. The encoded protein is CASSLGNDSPLHF. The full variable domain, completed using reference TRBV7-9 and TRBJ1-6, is DTGVSQNPRHKITKRGQNVTFRCDPISEHNRLYWYRQTLGQGPEFLTYFQNEAQLEKSRLLSDRFSAERPKGSFSTLEIQRTEQGDSAMYLCASSLGNDSPLHFGNGTRLTVT.

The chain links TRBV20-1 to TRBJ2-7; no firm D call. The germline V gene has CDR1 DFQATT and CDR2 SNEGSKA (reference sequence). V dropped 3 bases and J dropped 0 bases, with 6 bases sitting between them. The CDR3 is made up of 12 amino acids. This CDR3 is CSASTHSYEQYF. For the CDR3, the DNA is TGCAGTGCTAGTACCCACTCCTACGAGCAGTACTTC.

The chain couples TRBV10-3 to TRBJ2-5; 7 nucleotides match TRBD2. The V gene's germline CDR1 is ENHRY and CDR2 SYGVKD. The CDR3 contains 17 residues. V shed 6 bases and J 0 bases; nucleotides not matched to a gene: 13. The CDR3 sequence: CAIRDGGSGGNQETQYF. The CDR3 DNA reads TGTGCCATCAGAGATGGCGGGTCCGGGGGGAACCAAGAGACCCAGTACTTC.

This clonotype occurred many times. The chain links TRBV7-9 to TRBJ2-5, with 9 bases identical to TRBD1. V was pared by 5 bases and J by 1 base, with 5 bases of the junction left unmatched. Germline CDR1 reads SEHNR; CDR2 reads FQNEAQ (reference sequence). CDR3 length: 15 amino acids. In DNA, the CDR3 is TGTGCCAGCAGCGCACAGGGGGCAGGCCAAGAGACCCAGTACTTC. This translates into CASSAQGAGQETQYF.

The DNA of the CDR3 is TGTGCCATCAGTGCTGGTCTGGGACACAACTATGGCTACACCTTC. It translates to CAISAGLGHNYGYTF. The chain is built from TRBV10-3 and TRBJ1-2; a weak D match, TRBD1 (6 bases). V was shortened by 4 bases and J by 2 bases, with 14 bases between the two germline ends. Germline V gives CDR1 ENHRY, CDR2 SYGVKD. This CDR3 has 15 residues.

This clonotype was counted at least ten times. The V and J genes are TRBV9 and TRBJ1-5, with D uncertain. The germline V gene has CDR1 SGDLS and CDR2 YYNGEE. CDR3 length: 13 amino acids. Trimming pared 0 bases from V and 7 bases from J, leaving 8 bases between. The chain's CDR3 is CASSVDAVQPQHF. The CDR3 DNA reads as TGTGCCAGCAGCGTAGATGCGGTACAGCCCCAGCATTTT.

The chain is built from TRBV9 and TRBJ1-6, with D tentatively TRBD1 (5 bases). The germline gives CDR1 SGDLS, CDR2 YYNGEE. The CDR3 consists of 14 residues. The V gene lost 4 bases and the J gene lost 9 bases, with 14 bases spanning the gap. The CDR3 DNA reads TGTGCCAGCAGCCGGGGGGGTTTCAGTTCACCCCTCCACTTT. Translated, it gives CASSRGGFSSPLHF.

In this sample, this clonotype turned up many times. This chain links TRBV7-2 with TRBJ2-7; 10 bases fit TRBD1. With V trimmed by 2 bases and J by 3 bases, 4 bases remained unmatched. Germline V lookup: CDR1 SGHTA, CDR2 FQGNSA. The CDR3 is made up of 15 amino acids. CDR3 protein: CASSLRDRGDYEQYF. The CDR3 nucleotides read TGTGCCAGCAGCTTACGGGACAGGGGTGACTACGAGCAGTACTTC.

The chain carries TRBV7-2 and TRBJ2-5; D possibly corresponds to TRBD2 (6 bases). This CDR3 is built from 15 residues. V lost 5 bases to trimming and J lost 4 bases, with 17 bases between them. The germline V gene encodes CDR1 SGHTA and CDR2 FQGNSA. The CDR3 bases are TGTGCCAGCAGCCCCGGAGGGGAGAATCGAGAGACCCAGTACTTC. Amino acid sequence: CASSPGGENRETQYF.

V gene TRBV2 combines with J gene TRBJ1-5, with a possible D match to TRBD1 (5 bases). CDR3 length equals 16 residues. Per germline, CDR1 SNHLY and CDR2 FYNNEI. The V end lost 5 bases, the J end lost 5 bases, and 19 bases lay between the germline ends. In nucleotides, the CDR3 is TGTGCCAGCAGTTCCCCCTGGGGGGGTGGGGATCAGCCCCAGCATTTT. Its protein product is CASSSPWGGGDQPQHF.

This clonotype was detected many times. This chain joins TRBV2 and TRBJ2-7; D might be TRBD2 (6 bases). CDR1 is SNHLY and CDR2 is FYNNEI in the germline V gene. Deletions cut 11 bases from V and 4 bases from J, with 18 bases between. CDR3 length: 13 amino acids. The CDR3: CAQVARGSYEQYF. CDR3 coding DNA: TGTGCCCAAGTTGCCCGGGGGAGTTACGAGCAGTACTTC.

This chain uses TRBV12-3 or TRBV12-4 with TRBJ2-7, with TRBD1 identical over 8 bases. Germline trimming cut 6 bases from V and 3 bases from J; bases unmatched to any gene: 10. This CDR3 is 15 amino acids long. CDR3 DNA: TGTGCCAGCAGCGACTGGACAGGGACCATCTACGAGCAGTACTTC. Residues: CASSDWTGTIYEQYF.

CDR3 residues: CASSLPRPYQPQHF. DNA of the CDR3: TGTGCCAGTAGTCTGCCCCGCCCGTATCAGCCCCAGCATTTT. The chain is built from TRBV19 and TRBJ1-5; no clear D. In germline, CDR1 is LNHDA, CDR2 SQIVND (reference sequence). Trimming removed 5 bases at V and 5 bases at J, with 13 bases between. CDR3 size: 14 residues.

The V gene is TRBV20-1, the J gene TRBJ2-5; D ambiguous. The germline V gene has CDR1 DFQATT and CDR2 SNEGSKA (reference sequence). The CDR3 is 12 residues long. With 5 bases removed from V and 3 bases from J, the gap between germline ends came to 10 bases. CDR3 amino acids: CSASRPEETQYF. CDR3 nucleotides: TGCAGTGCTTCTAGGCCCGAAGAGACCCAGTACTTC.

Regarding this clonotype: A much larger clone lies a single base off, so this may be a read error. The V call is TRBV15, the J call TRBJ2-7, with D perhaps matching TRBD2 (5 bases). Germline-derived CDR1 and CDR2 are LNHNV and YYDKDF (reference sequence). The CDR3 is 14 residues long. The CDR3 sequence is CVTSKRTGSYEQYF. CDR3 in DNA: TGTGTCACCAGCAAAAGGACGGGATCCTACGAGCAGTACTTC.

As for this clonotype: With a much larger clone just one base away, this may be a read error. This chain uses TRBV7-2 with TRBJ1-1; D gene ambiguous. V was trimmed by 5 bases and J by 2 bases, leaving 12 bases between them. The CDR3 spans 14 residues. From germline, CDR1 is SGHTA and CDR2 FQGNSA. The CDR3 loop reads CASSQARENTEAFF. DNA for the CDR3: TGTGCCAGCAGCCAAGCCAGAGAAAACACTGAAGCTTTCTTT.

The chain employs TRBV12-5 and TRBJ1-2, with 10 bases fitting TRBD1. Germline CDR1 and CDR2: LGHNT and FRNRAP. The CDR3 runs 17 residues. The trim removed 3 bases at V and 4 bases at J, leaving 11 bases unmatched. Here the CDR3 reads CASGFGLRDRGPYGYTF. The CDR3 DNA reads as TGTGCTAGTGGTTTTGGGCTCCGGGACAGGGGCCCCTATGGCTACACCTTC.

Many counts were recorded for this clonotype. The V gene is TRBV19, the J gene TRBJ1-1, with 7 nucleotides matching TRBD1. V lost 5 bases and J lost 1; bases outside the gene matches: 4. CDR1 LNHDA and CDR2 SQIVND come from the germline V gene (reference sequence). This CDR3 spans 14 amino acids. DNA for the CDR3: TGTGCCAGTAGTCAAGACAGGGAGAACACTGAAGCTTTCTTT. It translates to CASSQDRENTEAFF.

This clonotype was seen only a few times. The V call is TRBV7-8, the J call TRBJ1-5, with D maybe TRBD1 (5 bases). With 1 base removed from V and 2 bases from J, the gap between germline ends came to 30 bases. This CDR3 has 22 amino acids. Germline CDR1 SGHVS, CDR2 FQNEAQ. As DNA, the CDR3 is TGTGCCAGCAGCTTAGAGTGTAAGAGTATCCAGGGTGATCTTCTCGGCAATCAGCCCCAGCATTTT. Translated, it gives CASSLECKSIQGDLLGNQPQHF.

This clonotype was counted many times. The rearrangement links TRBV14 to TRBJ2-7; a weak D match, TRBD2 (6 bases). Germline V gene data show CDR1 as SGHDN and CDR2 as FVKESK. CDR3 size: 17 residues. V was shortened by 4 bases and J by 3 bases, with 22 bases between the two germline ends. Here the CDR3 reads CASSRRLPVAGSYEQYF. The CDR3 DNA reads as TGTGCCAGCAGCCGCCGCCTCCCGGTGGCGGGGAGCTACGAGCAGTACTTC.